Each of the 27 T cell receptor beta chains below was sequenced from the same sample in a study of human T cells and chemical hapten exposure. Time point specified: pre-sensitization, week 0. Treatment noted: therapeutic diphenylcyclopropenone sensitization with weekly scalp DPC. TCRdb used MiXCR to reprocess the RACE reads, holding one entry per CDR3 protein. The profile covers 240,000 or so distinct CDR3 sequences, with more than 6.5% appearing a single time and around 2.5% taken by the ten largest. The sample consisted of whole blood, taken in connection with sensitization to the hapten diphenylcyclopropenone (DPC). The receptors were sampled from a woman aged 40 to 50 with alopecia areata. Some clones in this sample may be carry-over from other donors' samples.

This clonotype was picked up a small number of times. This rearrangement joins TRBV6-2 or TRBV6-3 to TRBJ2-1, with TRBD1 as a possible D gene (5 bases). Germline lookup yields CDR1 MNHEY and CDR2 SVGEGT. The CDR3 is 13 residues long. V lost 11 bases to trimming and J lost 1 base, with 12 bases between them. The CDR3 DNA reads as TGTGCCGGCCCAGGGTGTTCCTACAATGAGCAGTTCTTC. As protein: CAGPGCSYNEQFF.

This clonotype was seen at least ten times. CDR3: CASSRGPGKLFF. The DNA of the CDR3 is TGTGCCAGCAGCCGTGGGCCAGGAAAGCTGTTTTTT. The rearrangement uses TRBV12-3 or TRBV12-4 and TRBJ2-2; no clear D. The CDR3 spans 12 residues. Deletions cut 6 bases from V and 12 bases from J, with 14 bases between.

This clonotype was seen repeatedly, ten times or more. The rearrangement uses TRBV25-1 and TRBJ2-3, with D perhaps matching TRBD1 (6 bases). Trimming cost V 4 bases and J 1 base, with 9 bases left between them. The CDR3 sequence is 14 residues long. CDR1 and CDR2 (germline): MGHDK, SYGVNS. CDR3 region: CASSAAGGTDTQYF. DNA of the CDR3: TGTGCCAGCAGTGCGGCAGGGGGCACAGATACGCAGTATTTT.

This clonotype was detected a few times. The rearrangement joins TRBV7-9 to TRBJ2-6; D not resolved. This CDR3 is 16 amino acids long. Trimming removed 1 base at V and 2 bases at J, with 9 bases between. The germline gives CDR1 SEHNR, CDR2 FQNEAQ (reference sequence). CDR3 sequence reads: CASSLGESTGANVLTF. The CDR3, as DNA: TGTGCCAGCAGCTTAGGTGAAAGCACTGGGGCCAACGTCCTGACTTTC.

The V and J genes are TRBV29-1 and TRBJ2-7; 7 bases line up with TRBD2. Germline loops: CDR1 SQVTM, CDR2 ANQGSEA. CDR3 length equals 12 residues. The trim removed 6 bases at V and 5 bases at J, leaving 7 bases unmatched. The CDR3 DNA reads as TGCAGCGTAGACGGGAGGTTGAACGAGCAGTACTTC. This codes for CSVDGRLNEQYF.

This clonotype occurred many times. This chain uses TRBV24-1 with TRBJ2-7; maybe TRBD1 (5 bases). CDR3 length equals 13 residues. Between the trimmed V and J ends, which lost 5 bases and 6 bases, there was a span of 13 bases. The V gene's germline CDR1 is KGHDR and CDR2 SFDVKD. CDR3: CATSGQPTGEQYF. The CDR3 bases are TGTGCCACCAGTGGACAGCCCACTGGCGAGCAGTACTTC.

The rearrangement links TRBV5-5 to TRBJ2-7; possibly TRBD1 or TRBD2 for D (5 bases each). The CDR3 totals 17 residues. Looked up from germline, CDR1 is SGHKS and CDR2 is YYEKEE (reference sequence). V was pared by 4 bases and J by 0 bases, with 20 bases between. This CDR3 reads CASSLSGTPSGSYEQYF. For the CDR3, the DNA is TGTGCCAGCAGCCTATCCGGGACCCCCTCGGGCTCCTACGAGCAGTACTTC. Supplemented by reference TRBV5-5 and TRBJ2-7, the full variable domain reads DAGVTQSPTHLIKTRGQQVTLRCSPISGHKSVSWYQQVLGQGPQFIFQYYEKEERGRGNFPDRFSARQFPNYSSELNVNALLLGDSALYLCASSLSGTPSGSYEQYFGPGTRLTVT.

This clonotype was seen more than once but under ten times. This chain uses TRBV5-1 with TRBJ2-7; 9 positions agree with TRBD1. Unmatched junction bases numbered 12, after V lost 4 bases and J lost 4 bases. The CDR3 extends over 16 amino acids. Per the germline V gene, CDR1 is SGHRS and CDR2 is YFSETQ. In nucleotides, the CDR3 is TGCGCCAGCAGCCCCCGACCGGACAGGGGAGCGTACGAGCAGTACTTC. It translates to CASSPRPDRGAYEQYF.

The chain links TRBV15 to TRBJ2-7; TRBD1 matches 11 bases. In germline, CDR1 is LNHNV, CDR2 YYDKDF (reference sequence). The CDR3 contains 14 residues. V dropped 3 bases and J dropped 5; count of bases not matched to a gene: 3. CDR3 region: CATSSRDRGNEQYF. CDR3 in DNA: TGTGCCACCAGCAGCCGGGACAGGGGGAACGAGCAGTACTTC.

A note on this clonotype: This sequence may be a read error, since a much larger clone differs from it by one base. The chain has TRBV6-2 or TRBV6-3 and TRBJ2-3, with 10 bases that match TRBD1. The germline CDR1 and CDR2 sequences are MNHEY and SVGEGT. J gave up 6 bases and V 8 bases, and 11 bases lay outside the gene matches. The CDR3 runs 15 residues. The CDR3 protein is CASSTETGGEDTQYF. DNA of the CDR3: TGTGCCAGCTCGACGGAGACAGGGGGCGAGGATACGCAGTATTTT.

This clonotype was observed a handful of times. CDR3 region: CAWAGGGELFF. The DNA of the CDR3 is TGTGCCTGGGCGGGTGGCGGGGAGCTGTTTTTT. This chain uses TRBV30 with TRBJ2-2, with D possibly being TRBD2 (5 bases). The CDR3 spans 11 residues. Germline V gene sequence: CDR1 GTSNPN, CDR2 SVGIG (reference sequence). V was trimmed by 5 bases and J by 7 bases, leaving 8 bases between them.

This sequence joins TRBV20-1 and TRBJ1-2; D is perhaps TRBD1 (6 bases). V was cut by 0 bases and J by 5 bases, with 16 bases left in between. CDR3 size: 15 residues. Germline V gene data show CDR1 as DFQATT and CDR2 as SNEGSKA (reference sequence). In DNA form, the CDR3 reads TGCAGTGCTAGAGATTTGGGGGGCGTTGGATATGGCTACACCTTC. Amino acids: CSARDLGGVGYGYTF.

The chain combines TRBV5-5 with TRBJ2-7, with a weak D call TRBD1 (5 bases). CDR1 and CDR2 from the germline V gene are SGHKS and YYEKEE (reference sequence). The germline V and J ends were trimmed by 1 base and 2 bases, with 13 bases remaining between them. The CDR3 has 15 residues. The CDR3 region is CASSLSPDSTYEQYF. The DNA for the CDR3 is TGTGCCAGCAGCTTGAGCCCAGACAGTACCTACGAGCAGTACTTC.

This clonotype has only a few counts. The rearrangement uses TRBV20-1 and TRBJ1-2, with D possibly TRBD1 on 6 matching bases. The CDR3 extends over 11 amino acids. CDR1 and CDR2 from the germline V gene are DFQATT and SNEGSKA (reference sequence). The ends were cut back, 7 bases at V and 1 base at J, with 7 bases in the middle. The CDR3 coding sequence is TGCAGTGAGGACAGTAACTATGGCTACACCTTC. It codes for CSEDSNYGYTF.

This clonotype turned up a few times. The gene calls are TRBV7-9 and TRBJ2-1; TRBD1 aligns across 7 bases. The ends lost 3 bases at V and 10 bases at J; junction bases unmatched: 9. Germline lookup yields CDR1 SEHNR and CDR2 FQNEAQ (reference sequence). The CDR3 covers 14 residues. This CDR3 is CASSLGNADREQFF. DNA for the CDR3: TGTGCCAGCAGCTTGGGAAATGCGGACAGGGAGCAGTTCTTC.

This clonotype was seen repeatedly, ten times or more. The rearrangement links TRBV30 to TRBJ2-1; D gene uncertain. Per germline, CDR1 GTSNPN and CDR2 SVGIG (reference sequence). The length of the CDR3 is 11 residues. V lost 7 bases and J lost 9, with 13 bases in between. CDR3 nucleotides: TGTGCCTTCGACACATTGGGTGAGCAGTTCTTC. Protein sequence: CAFDTLGEQFF. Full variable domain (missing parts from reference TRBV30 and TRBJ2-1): SQTIHQWPATLVQPVGSPLSLECTVEGTSNPNLYWYRQAAGRGLQLLFYSVGIGQISSEVPQNLSASRPQDRQFILSSKKLLLSDSGFYLCAFDTLGEQFFGPGTRLTVL.

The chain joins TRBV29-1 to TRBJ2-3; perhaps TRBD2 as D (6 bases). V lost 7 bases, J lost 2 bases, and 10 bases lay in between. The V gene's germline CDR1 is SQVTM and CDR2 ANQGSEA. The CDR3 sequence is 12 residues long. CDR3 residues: CSGGDLTDTQYF. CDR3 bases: TGCAGCGGGGGGGACCTCACAGATACGCAGTATTTT.

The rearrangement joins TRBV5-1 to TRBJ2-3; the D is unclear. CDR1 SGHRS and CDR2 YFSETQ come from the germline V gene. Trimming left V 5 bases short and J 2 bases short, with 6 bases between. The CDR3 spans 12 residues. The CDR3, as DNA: TGCGCCAGCAGAATAAACACAGATACGCAGTATTTT. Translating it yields CASRINTDTQYF.

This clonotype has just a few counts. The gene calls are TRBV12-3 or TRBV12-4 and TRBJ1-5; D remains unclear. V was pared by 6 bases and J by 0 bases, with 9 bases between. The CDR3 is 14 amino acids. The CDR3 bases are TGTGCCAGCAGAACCTTGGATAGCAATCAGCCCCAGCATTTT. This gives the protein CASRTLDSNQPQHF.

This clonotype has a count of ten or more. CDR3 DNA sequence: TGCAGTGCTACCGCTCTAGCCTACGAGCAGTACTTC. Its translation is CSATALAYEQYF. The J gene is TRBJ2-7, the V gene TRBV20-1; D not resolved. Germline V lookup: CDR1 DFQATT, CDR2 SNEGSKA (reference sequence). This CDR3 contains 12 residues. V was trimmed by 4 bases and J by 2 bases, leaving 9 bases between them.

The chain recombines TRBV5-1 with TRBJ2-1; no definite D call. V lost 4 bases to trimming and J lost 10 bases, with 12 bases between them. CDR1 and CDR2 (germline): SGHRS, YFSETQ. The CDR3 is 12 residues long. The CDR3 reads CASSREKGEQFF. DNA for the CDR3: TGCGCCAGCAGCCGCGAAAAAGGAGAGCAGTTCTTC.

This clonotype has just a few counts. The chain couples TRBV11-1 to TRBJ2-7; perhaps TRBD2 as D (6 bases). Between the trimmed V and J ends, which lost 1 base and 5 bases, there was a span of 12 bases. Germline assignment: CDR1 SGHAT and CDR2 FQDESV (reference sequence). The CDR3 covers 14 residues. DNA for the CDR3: TGTGCCAGCAGCTTAGTCCCGGGAGTGGACGAGCAGTACTTC. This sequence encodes CASSLVPGVDEQYF.

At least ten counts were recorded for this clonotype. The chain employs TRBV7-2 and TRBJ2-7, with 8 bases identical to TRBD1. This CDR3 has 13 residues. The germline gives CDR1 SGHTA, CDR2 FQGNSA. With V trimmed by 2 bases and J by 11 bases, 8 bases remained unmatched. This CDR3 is CASSLSASQGEYF. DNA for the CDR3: TGTGCCAGCAGCTTAAGCGCTTCACAGGGGGAGTACTTC.

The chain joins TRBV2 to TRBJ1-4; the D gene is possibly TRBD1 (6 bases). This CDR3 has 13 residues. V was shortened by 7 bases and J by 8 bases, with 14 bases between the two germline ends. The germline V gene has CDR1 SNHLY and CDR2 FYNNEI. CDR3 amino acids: CASIRGEGEKLFF. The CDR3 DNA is TGTGCCAGCATCAGGGGCGAGGGGGAAAAACTGTTTTTT.

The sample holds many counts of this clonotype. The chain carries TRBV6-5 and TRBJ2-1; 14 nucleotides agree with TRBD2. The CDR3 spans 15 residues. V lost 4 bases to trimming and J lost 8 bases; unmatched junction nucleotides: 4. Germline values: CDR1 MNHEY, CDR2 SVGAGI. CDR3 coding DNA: TGTGCCAGCAGTTCTGGGACTAGCGGGAGCTATGAGCAGTTCTTC. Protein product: CASSSGTSGSYEQFF.

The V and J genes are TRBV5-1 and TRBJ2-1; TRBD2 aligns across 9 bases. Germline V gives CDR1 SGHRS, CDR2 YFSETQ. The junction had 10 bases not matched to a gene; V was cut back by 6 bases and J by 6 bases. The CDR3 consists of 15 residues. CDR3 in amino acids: CASTPSGAIGNEQFF. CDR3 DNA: TGCGCCAGCACCCCTAGCGGGGCCATCGGCAATGAGCAGTTCTTC. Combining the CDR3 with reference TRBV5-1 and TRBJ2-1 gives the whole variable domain KAGVTQTPRYLIKTRGQQVTLSCSPISGHRSVSWYQQTPGQGLQFLFEYFSETQRNKGNFPGRFSGRQFSNSRSEMNVSTLELGDSALYLCASTPSGAIGNEQFFGPGTRLTVL.

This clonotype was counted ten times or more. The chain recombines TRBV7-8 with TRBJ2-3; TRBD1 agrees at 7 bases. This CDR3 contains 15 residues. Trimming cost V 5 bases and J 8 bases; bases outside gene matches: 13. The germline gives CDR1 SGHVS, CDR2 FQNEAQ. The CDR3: CASSRDRDVPGTQYF. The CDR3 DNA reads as TGTGCCAGCAGCCGAGACAGGGATGTCCCTGGTACGCAGTATTTT.